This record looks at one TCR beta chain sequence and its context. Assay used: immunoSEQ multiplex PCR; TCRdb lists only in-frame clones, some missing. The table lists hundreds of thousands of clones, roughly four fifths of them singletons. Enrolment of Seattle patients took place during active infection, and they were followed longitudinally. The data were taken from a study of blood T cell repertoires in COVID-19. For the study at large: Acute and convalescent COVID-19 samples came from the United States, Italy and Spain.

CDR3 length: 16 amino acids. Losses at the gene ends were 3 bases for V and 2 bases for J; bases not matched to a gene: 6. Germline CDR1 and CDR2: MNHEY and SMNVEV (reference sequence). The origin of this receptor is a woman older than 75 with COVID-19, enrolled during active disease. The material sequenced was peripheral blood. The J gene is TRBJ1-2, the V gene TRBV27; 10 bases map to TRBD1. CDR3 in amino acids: CASSFGGTGANYGYTF. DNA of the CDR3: TGTGCCAGCAGTTTCGGAGGGACAGGGGCCAACTATGGCTACACCTTC.